This T cell receptor beta chain was documented in a study of cytomegalovirus exposure and HLA in healthy donors. Background on the study: HLA-typed donors contributed 65 million to 95 million unique TCRs, which were held in an early data release.

Researchers ran the PCR with 60 Vbeta and 13 Jbeta primers. Clones were read by immunoSEQ multiplex PCR, and TCRdb kept only the in-frame ones, dropping some. The data contain 150,000 to 200,000 clones, more than 65% of them singletons. The CDR3 covers 16 residues. The V segment lost 6 bases and the J segment 3 bases; nucleotides outside the gene matches: 10. The germline V gene has CDR1 KGHSH and CDR2 LQKENI. Sequencing used PBMCs. The chain couples TRBV18 to TRBJ1-2; 10 bases are a match to TRBD1. The clonotype originates from a man aged 18 to 29 in good health and CMV-seropositive. CDR3 amino acids: CASSRVRGTGDYGYTF. The CDR3 DNA sequence: TGTGCCAGCTCTCGAGTTAGGGGGACAGGGGACTATGGCTACACCTTC. The whole variable domain, remainder taken from reference TRBV18 and TRBJ1-2, is NAGVMQNPRHLVRRRGQEARLRCSPMKGHSHVYWYRQLPEEGLKFMVYLQKENIIDESGMPKERFSAEFPKEGPSILRIQQVVRGDSAAYFCASSRVRGTGDYGYTFGSGTRLTVV.